These T cell receptor beta chains were read from a single sample in a study of control samples from healthy donors and cancer patients. TCRdb's table, derived via immunoSEQ multiplex PCR, lists solely in-frame clones and lacks some. The data contain 55,000 to 90,000 clones, roughly 84% of them singletons. The sequencing sample was made of blood. Receptors were obtained from a man aged 45 to 65 in good health. CDR3s include the opening cysteine and the closing phenylalanine or tryptophan. D genes are given only for firm matches. Clone size is shown for a subset of rows, as once, few, many or a class of expanded clone.

CDR3 protein | CDR3 DNA | clone size | J gene | V gene | D gene
CASSLAGTEKLFF | TGTGCCAGCAGTTTGGCAGGCACTGAAAAACTGTTTTTT | NA | TRBJ1-4 | TRBV12-3/TRBV12-4 | NA
CASVSGGAYTQYF | TGTGCCAGCGTTAGCGGGGGGGCCTATACGCAGTATTTT | NA | TRBJ2-3 | TRBV13 | TRBD2
CASSIPGQPYEQYF | TGTGCCAGTAGTATCCCTGGACAGCCCTACGAGCAGTACTTC | NA | TRBJ2-7 | TRBV19 | NA
CATSPRGGSKNTIYF | TGTGCCACCAGTCCCAGAGGAGGGAGTAAAAACACCATATATTTT | NA | TRBJ1-3 | TRBV24-1 | NA
CASSFDRLNEKLFF | TGTGCCAGCAGCTTCGACCGCCTTAATGAAAAACTGTTTTTT | NA | TRBJ1-4 | TRBV5-4 | NA
CASSFEGRISEAFF | TGTGCCAGTAGTTTTGAGGGGCGCATATCTGAAGCTTTCTTT | few | TRBJ1-1 | TRBV19 | NA
CASSEGTLGHTEAFF | TGTGCCAGCAGCGAGGGGACCCTCGGGCACACTGAAGCTTTCTTT | NA | TRBJ1-1 | TRBV9 | NA
CASSRGGGPHNEQFF | TGTGCCAGCAGCAGAGGCGGGGGCCCCCACAATGAGCAGTTCTTC | NA | TRBJ2-1 | TRBV11-3 | NA
CASSDGNEQFF | TGCGCCAGCAGTGACGGCAATGAGCAGTTCTTC | NA | TRBJ2-1 | TRBV10-1 | NA
CASSLGNEKLFF | TGTGCCAGCAGTCTCGGGAATGAAAAACTGTTTTTT | few | TRBJ1-4 | TRBV27 | NA
CASRRGQGNSPLHF | TGTGCCAGCAGGAGGGGGCAGGGGAATTCACCCCTCCACTTT | NA | TRBJ1-6 | TRBV6-5 | TRBD1
CASSTSEEGYTF | TGTGCCAGCAGCACCTCCGAGGAAGGCTACACCTTC | NA | TRBJ1-2 | TRBV7-6 | NA
CASSRQGGSYEQYF | TGTGCCAGCAGTCGACAGGGGGGCTCCTACGAGCAGTACTTC | medium-sized | TRBJ2-7 | TRBV6-5 | TRBD1
CASSFSGGNSGNTIYF | TGTGCCAGCAGTTTTTCGGGGGGAAATAGTGGAAACACCATATATTTT | NA | TRBJ1-3 | TRBV28 | NA
CASSPPGFREQYF | TGTGCCAGCAGCCCCCCCGGTTTCCGCGAGCAGTACTTC | NA | TRBJ2-7 | TRBV3-1/TRBV3-2 | NA
CASRETGGFEKLFF | TGTGCCAGCAGGGAGACAGGGGGTTTTGAAAAACTGTTTTTT | few | TRBJ1-4 | TRBV6-5 | TRBD1
CASSSALANKGNEQFF | TGTGCCAGCAGTTCGGCCCTAGCAAATAAAGGCAATGAGCAGTTCTTC | NA | TRBJ2-1 | TRBV27 | NA
CSVDWGGAPTEAFF | TGCAGCGTTGACTGGGGAGGGGCGCCTACTGAAGCTTTCTTT | medium-sized | TRBJ1-1 | TRBV29-1 | NA
CASARLRPSSEQFF | TGCGCCAGCGCCCGGCTACGGCCGTCGAGTGAGCAGTTCTTC | NA | TRBJ2-1 | TRBV4-1 | NA
CASSTNTEAFF | TGTGCCTCTTCGACGAACACTGAAGCTTTCTTT | few | TRBJ1-1 | TRBV30 | NA
CASSRDTSPIHYGYTF | TGTGCCAGCAGCCGGGACACCTCTCCTATCCACTATGGCTACACCTTC | NA | TRBJ1-2 | TRBV7-9 | NA
CASSPFEAGNSYNEQFF | TGTGCCAGCAGCCCCTTTGAAGCGGGGAACTCCTACAATGAGCAGTTCTTC | NA | TRBJ2-1 | TRBV4-2 | TRBD2
CASRSGASTDTQYF | TGCGCCAGCCGCAGCGGGGCTAGCACAGATACGCAGTATTTT | NA | TRBJ2-3 | TRBV5-1 | TRBD2
CASSLGQRNYGYTF | TGTGCCAGCAGCTTAGGACAGCGTAACTATGGCTACACCTTC | NA | TRBJ1-2 | TRBV7-2 | NA
CASRLSGGLFNEQFF | TGTGCCAGCAGACTCAGCGGGGGGCTCTTCAATGAGCAGTTCTTC | NA | TRBJ2-1 | TRBV7-2 | TRBD2
CASSSGVSRGYTF | TGTGCCAGCAGCTCTGGGGTATCGAGAGGCTACACCTTC | NA | TRBJ1-2 | TRBV5-4 | NA
CASSPRTSEQFF | TGTGCCAGCAGCCCAAGAACTAGTGAGCAGTTCTTC | NA | TRBJ2-1 | TRBV7-3 | NA
CASSYRTSGGNEQFF | TGTGCCAGCAGTTATCGGACTAGCGGGGGCAATGAGCAGTTCTTC | NA | TRBJ2-1 | TRBV6-5 | TRBD2
CASNELAGVYNEQFF | TGCGCCAGCAACGAGCTCGCGGGGGTGTACAATGAGCAGTTCTTC | NA | TRBJ2-1 | TRBV5-1 | TRBD2
CASSKIGGELYQETQYF | TGCGCCAGCAGTAAAATCGGCGGGGAACTATACCAAGAGACCCAGTACTTC | NA | TRBJ2-5 | TRBV5-1 | NA
CASSFLAGGHWRTFYEQYF | TGTGCCAGCAGCTTCCTAGCGGGGGGCCACTGGAGAACTTTCTACGAGCAGTACTTC | medium-sized | TRBJ2-7 | TRBV7-2 | TRBD2
CASSEGGRRGNQPQHF | TGTGCCAGCAGTGAAGGGGGGAGACGCGGCAATCAGCCCCAGCATTTT | NA | TRBJ1-5 | TRBV2 | NA
CASSLGTGSNYGYTF | TGTGCCAGCAGCCTCGGGACAGGCTCTAACTATGGCTACACCTTC | NA | TRBJ1-2 | TRBV3-1/TRBV3-2 | TRBD1
CASSPTLRELYGYTF | TGCGCCAGCAGCCCGACTTTACGGGAGCTCTATGGCTACACCTTC | NA | TRBJ1-2 | TRBV4-3 | NA
CASSLDVQGAFWYGYTF | TGTGCCAGCAGTTTAGACGTACAGGGGGCGTTTTGGTATGGCTACACCTTC | NA | TRBJ1-2 | TRBV28 | TRBD1
CASSPGTANTGELFF | TGTGCCAGCAGCCCCGGGACAGCGAACACCGGGGAGCTGTTTTTT | NA | TRBJ2-2 | TRBV11-2 | TRBD1
CASSANTEAFF | TGTGCCAGCAGCGCGAACACTGAAGCTTTCTTT | NA | TRBJ1-1 | TRBV4-2 | NA
CATSEGGRGPQHF | TGTGCCACCAGTGAAGGGGGAAGAGGTCCCCAGCATTTT | NA | TRBJ1-5 | TRBV24-1 | NA
CASSTKTGGAADTQYF | TGTGCCAGCAGCACAAAAACAGGGGGCGCGGCAGATACGCAGTATTTT | NA | TRBJ2-3 | TRBV5-4 | TRBD1
CATGPELTGCNQPQHF | TGTGCCACAGGGCCCGAACTGACAGGGTGTAATCAGCCCCAGCATTTT | NA | TRBJ1-5 | TRBV24-1 | TRBD1
CASSPGASEGNEQFF | TGTGCCAGCTCACCAGGGGCTAGCGAAGGCAATGAGCAGTTCTTC | once | TRBJ2-1 | TRBV18 | NA
CASSQDARGTPRAFF | TGCGCCAGCAGCCAAGACGCCAGGGGCACCCCGCGAGCTTTCTTT | NA | TRBJ1-1 | TRBV4-3 | NA
CASSQQGPGQETQYF | TGTGCCAGCAGCCAACAGGGCCCGGGGCAAGAGACCCAGTACTTC | NA | TRBJ2-5 | TRBV7-6 | NA
CASSVDYWQGDGYTF | TGTGCCAGCAGCGTAGATTATTGGCAGGGGGATGGCTACACCTTC | NA | TRBJ1-2 | TRBV9 | TRBD1
CASSSPGGAGEKLFF | TGTGCCAGCAGCTCCCCAGGGGGCGCCGGTGAAAAACTGTTTTTT | NA | TRBJ1-4 | TRBV28 | TRBD1
CASSEIQGAALNTEAFF | TGCGCCAGCAGTGAGATACAGGGGGCCGCGCTGAACACTGAAGCTTTCTTT | NA | TRBJ1-1 | TRBV10-2 | TRBD1
CASSLGSSPNYGYTF | TGTGCCAGCAGTTTGGGGAGCAGTCCTAACTATGGCTACACCTTC | NA | TRBJ1-2 | TRBV28 | NA
CATSDFASTDTQYF | TGTGCCACCAGTGATTTTGCCAGCACAGATACGCAGTATTTT | NA | TRBJ2-3 | TRBV24-1 | NA